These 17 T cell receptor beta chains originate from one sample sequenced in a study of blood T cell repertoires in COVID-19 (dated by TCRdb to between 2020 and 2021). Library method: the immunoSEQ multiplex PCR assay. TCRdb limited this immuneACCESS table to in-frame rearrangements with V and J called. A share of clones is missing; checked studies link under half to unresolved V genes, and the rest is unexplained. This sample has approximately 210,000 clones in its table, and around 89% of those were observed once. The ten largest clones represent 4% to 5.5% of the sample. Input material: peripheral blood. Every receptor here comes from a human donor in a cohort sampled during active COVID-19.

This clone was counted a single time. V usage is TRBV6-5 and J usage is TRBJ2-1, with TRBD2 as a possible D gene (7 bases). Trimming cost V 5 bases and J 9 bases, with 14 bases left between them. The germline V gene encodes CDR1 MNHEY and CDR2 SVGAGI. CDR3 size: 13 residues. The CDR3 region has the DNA TGTGCCAGCAGTCCTAAGGGGGGGGGTGAGCAGTTCTTC. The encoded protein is CASSPKGGGEQFF.

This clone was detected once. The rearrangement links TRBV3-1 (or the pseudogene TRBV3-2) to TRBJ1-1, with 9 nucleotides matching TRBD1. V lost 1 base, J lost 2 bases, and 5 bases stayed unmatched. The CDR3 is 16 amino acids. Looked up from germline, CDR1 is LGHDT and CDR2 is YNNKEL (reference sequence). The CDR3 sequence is CASSQGGQGINTEAFF. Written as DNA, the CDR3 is TGTGCCAGCAGCCAAGGGGGACAGGGAATTAACACTGAAGCTTTCTTT.

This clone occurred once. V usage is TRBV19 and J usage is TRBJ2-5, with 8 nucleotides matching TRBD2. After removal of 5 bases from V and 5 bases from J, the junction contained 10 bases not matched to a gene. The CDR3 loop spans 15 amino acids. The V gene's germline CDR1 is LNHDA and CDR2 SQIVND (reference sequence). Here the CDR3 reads CASSPRGVWGETQYF. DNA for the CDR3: TGTGCCAGTAGTCCGCGGGGGGTTTGGGGGGAGACCCAGTACTTC.

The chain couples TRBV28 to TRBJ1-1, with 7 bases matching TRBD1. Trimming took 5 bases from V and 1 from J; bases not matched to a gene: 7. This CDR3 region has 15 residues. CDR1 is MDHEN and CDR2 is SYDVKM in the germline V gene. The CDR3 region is CASSRPGTENTEAFF. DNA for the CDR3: TGTGCCAGCAGTCGACCCGGGACAGAGAACACTGAAGCTTTCTTT.

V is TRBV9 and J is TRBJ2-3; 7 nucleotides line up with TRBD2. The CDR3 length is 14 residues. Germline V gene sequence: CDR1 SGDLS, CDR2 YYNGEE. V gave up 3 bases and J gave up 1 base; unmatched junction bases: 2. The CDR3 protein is CASSGGGGTDTQYF. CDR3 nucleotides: TGTGCCAGCAGCGGTGGGGGGGGCACAGATACGCAGTATTTT.

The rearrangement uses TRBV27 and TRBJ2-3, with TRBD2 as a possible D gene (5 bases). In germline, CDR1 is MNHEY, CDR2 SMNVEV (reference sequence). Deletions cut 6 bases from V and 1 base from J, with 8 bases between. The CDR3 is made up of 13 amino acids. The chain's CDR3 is CASSTAGTDTQYF. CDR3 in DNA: TGTGCCAGCAGCACAGCGGGCACAGATACGCAGTATTTT.

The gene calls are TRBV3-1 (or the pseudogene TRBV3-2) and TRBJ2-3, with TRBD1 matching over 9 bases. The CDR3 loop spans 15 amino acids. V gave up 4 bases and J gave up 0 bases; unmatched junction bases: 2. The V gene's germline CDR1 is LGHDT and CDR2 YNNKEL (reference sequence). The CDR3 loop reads CASSPTGGSTDTQYF. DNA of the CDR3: TGTGCCAGCAGCCCGACAGGGGGGAGCACAGATACGCAGTATTTT.

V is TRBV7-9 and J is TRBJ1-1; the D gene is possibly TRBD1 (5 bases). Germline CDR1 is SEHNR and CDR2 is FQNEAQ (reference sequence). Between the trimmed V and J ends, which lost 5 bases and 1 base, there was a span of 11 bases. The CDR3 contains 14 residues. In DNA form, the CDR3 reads TGTGCCAGCAGCGCGTCGGGGGGGAACACTGAAGCTTTCTTT. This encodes CASSASGGNTEAFF.

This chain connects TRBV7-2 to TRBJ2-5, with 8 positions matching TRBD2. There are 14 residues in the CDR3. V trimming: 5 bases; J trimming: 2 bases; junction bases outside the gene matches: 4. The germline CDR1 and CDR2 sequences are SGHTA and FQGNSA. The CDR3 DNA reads TGTGCCAGCAGCGGGGTAGCGGGGCAAGAGACCCAGTACTTC. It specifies CASSGVAGQETQYF.

The DNA for the CDR3 is TGTGCCACCAGCAGAGAGCAGTTCACACACACAGGGTTAGGTCAGCCCCAGCATTTT. It translates to CATSREQFTHTGLGQPQHF. V gene TRBV15 combines with J gene TRBJ1-5; TRBD1 is a possible D gene (6 bases). Per germline, CDR1 LNHNV and CDR2 YYDKDF (reference sequence). The CDR3 loop spans 19 amino acids. Deletions cut 0 bases from V and 6 bases from J, with 24 bases between. The complete variable domain, with remaining parts taken from reference TRBV15 and TRBJ1-5, reads DAMVIQNPRYQVTQFGKPVTLSCSQTLNHNVMYWYQQKSSQAPKLLFHYYDKDFNNEADTPDNFQSRRPNTSFCFLDIRSPGLGDTAMYLCATSREQFTHTGLGQPQHFGDGTRLSIL.

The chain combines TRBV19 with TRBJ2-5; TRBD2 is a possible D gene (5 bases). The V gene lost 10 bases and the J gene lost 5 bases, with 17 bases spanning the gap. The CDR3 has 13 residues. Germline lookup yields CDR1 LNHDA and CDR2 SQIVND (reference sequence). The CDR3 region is CATSGLGVETQYF. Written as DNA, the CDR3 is TGTGCCACTTCGGGCCTCGGGGTGGAGACCCAGTACTTC.

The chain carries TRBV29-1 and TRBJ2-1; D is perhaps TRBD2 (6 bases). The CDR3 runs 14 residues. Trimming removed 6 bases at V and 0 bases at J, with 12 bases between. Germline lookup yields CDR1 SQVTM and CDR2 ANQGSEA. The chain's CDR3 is CSVGTLSSYNEQFF. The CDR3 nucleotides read TGCAGCGTGGGGACTCTGAGCTCCTACAATGAGCAGTTCTTC.

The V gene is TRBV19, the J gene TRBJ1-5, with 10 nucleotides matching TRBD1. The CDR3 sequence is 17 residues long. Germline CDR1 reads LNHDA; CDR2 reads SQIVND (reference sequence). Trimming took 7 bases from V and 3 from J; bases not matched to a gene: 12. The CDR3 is CASNLDRGNRPNQPQHF. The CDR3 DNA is TGTGCCAGTAACTTGGACAGGGGGAACAGGCCCAATCAGCCCCAGCATTTT.

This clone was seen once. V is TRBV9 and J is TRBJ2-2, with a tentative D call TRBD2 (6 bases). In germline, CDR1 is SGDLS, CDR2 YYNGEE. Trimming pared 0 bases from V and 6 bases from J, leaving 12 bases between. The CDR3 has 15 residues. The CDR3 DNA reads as TGTGCCAGCAGCGTAGTGGCGGGAATGCCCGGGGAGCTGTTTTTT. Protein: CASSVVAGMPGELFF. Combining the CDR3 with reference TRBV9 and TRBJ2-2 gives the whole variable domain DSGVTQTPKHLITATGQRVTLRCSPRSGDLSVYWYQQSLDQGLQFLIQYYNGEERAKGNILERFSAQQFPDLHSELNLSSLELGDSALYFCASSVVAGMPGELFFGEGSRLTVL.

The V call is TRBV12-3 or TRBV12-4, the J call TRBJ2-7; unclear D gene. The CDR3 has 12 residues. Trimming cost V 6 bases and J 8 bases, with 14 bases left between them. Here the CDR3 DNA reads TGTGCCAGCAGCCCCGGCCCAGGCAAGCAGTACTTC. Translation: CASSPGPGKQYF.

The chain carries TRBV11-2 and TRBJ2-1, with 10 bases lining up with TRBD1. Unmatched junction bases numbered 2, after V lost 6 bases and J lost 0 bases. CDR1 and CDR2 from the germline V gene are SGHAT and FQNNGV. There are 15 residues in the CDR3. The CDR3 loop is CASSRTGGSYNEQFF. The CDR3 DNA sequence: TGTGCCAGCAGTAGGACAGGGGGCTCCTACAATGAGCAGTTCTTC.

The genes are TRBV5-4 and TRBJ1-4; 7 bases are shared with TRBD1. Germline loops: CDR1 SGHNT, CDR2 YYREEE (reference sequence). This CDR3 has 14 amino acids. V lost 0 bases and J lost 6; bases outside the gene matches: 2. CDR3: CASSLARGDEKLFF. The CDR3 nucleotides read TGTGCCAGCAGCTTGGCCAGGGGGGATGAAAAACTGTTTTTT.